Listed below are T cell receptor beta chains from one sample, sequenced in a study of blood T cell repertoires in COVID-19. Profiled with immunoSEQ multiplex PCR; TCRdb holds only in-frame clones, not every one. The repertoire holds 250,000 to 300,000 clones, with over 80% as singletons. The sequencing input was peripheral blood. These receptors were taken from a woman aged 65 to 85 with COVID-19, enrolled during active disease. The CDR3 runs from the conserved cysteine through the conserved F or W.

TRBJ2-6,TRBV5-6,CASSWRDSNSGANVLTF
TRBJ2-1,TRBV30,CAYGQGALNEQFF
TRBJ2-7,TRBV7-3,CASSLGGKVNDEQYF
TRBJ1-2,TRBV28,CASSLPVGRNYGYTF
TRBJ2-3,TRBV19,CASSDLTSGRGYTQYF
TRBJ2-7,TRBV27,CASTPFGSGSNEQYF
TRBJ2-1,TRBV5-6,CASSLGLTGGLLSEQFF
TRBJ2-7,TRBV3-1/TRBV3-2,CASSHSGGEQYF
TRBJ2-5,TRBV20-1,CSASWQGETQYF
TRBJ1-6,TRBV28,CASSFGRGFLFYNSPLHF
TRBJ1-4,TRBV7-9,CASSFTTQELFF
TRBJ2-3,TRBV28,CASRAHEITDTQYF
TRBJ2-7,TRBV4-1,CASSRPAGGLYEQYF
TRBJ1-4,TRBV10-3,CAISLGQNEKLFF
TRBJ2-7,TRBV10-3,CAISESGVRQYF
TRBJ1-5,TRBV5-1,CASSATGNGEPQHF
TRBJ2-7,TRBV5-1,CASSGTSGSPPTYEQYF
TRBJ1-6,TRBV7-3,CASSATGTGSSPLHF
TRBJ1-2,TRBV7-9,CASSSGEQARIF
TRBJ1-1,TRBV10-3,CAMRGTDYTEAFF
TRBJ2-3,TRBV28,CASRPWEVDKYRDTQYF
TRBJ2-7,TRBV19,CASSPLGGYSEQYF
TRBJ1-6,TRBV30,CAWSGQYNSPLHF
TRBJ2-5,TRBV7-3,CASSAQGAQGTQYF
TRBJ2-5,TRBV2,CASSEQEETQYF
TRBJ2-7,TRBV20-1,CSASGLAVGHEQYF
TRBJ2-3,TRBV13,CASSSPRNTQYF
TRBJ2-7,TRBV2,CASSGGRVRSYEQYF
TRBJ1-1,TRBV9,CASSSTGQLNTEAFF
TRBJ2-7,TRBV6-2/TRBV6-3,CASSYNLDRDTYEQYF
TRBJ2-2,TRBV27,CASSVLVENGELFF